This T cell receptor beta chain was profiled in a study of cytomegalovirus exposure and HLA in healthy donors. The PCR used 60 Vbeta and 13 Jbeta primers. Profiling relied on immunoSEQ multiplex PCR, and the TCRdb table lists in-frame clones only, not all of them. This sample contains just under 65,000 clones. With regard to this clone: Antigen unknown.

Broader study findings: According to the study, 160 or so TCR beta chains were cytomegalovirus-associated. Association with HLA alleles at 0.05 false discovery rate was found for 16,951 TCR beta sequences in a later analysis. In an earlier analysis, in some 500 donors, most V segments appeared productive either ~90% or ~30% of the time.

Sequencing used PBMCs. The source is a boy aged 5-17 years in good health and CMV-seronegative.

In DNA, the CDR3 is TGTGCCAGTAGTACCAGGGAAGCGGGCTACACCTTC. It translates to CASSTREAGYTF. The rearrangement uses TRBV19 and TRBJ1-2, with D perhaps TRBD1 (5 bases). The CDR3 runs 12 residues. V was clipped by 4 bases and J by 8 bases, with 11 bases between them. From germline, CDR1 is LNHDA and CDR2 SQIVND (reference sequence).